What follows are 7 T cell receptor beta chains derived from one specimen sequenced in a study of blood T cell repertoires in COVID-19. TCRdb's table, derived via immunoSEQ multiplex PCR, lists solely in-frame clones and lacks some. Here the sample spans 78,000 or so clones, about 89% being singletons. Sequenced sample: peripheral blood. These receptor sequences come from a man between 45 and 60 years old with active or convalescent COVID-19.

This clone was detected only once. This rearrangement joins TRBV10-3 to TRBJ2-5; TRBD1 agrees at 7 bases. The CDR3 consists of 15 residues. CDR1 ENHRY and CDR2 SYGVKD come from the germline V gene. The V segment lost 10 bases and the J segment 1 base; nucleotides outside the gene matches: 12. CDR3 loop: CATAEADRAQETQYF. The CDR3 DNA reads TGTGCCACCGCTGAGGCCGACAGGGCCCAAGAGACCCAGTACTTC.

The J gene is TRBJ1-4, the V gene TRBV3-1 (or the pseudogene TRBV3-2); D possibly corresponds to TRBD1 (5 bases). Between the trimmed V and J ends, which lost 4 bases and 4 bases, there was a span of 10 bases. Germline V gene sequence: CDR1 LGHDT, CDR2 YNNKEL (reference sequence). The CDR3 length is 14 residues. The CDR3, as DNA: TGTGCCAGCAGCCTTGACAGTCTTAATGAAAAACTGTTTTTT. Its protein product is CASSLDSLNEKLFF.

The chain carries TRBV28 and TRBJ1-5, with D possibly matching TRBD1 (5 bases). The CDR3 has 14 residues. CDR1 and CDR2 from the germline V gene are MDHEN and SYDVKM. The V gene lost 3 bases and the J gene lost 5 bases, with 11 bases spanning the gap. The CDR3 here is CASSLSLRDQPQHF. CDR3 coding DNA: TGTGCCAGCAGTTTGTCCCTCAGGGATCAGCCCCAGCATTTT.

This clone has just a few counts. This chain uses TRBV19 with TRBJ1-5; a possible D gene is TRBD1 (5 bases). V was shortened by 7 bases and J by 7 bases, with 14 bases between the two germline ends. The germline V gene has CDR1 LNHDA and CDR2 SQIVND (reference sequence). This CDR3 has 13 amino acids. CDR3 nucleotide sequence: TGTGCCAGTACATCCCAGGGTGACCAGCCCCAGCATTTT. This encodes CASTSQGDQPQHF.

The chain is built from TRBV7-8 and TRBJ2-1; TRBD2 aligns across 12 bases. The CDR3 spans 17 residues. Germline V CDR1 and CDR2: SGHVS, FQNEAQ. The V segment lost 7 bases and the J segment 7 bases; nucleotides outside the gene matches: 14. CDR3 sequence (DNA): TGTGCCAGCAATAAACTCAGCCTAGCGGGGGGGTATAATGAGCAGTTCTTC. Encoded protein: CASNKLSLAGGYNEQFF. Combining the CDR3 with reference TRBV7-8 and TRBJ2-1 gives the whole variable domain GAGVSQSPRYKVAKRGQDVALRCDPISGHVSLFWYQQALGQGPEFLTYFQNEAQLDKSGLPSDRFFAERPEGSVSTLKIQRTQQEDSAVYLCASNKLSLAGGYNEQFFGPGTRLTVL.

The CDR3 nucleotides are TGTGCCAGCAGCCTTGGGACAAGTCTAGCGAACACTGAAGCTTTCTTT. The encoded protein is CASSLGTSLANTEAFF. J is TRBJ1-1 and V is TRBV7-6, with D possibly TRBD1 on 6 matching bases. The V end was cut by 5 bases, the J end by 1 base, with 17 bases between. Germline values: CDR1 SGHVS, CDR2 FNYEAQ. CDR3 length equals 16 residues.

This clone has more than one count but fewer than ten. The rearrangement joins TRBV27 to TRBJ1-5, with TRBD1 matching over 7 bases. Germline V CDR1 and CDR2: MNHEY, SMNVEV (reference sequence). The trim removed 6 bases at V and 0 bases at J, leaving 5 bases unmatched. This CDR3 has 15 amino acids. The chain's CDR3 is CASSQGGGSNQPQHF. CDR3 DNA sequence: TGTGCCAGCAGCCAAGGGGGCGGTAGCAATCAGCCCCAGCATTTT.